This T cell receptor (beta chain) emerged from a study of T cell responses to AZD1222 COVID-19 vaccine. Study-level findings and limits: At study baseline, merely more than 5 AZD1222 recipients were seropositive.

A remark on this clone: Its specificity is unknown.

Trimming left V 4 bases short and J 0 bases short, with 12 bases between. The CDR3 is 16 residues long. CDR1 is MGHDK and CDR2 is SYGVNS in the germline V gene. Profiling relied on immunoSEQ multiplex PCR, and the TCRdb table lists in-frame clones only, not all of them. The repertoire includes approximately 110,000 clones, about 85% of them detected once, and 2% to 2.5% sits in the top ten. The genes are TRBV25-1 and TRBJ1-4; no definite D call. This sequence originates from an adult who received the AZD1222 COVID-19 vaccine. The material sequenced was peripheral blood, taken 28 days after the second AZD1222 dose. The CDR3 sequence: CASSGRPITTNEKLFF. As DNA, the CDR3 is TGTGCCAGCAGTGGGAGGCCCATAACAACTAATGAAAAACTGTTTTTT.